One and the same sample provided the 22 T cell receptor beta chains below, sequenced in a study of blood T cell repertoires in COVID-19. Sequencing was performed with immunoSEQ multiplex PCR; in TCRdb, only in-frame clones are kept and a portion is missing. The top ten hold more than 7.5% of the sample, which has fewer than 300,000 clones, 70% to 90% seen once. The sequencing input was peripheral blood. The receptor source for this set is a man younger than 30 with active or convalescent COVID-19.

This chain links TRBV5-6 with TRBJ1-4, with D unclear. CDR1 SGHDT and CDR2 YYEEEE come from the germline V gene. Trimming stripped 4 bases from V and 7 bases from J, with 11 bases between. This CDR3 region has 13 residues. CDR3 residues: CASSPPTSEKLFF. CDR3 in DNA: TGTGCCAGCAGCCCCCCGACAAGTGAAAAACTGTTTTTT.

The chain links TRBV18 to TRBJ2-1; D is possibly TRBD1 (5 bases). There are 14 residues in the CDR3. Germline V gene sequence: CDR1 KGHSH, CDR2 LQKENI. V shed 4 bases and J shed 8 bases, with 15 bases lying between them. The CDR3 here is CASSLGIQVDEQFF. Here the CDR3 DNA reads TGTGCCAGCTCACTGGGAATACAGGTCGATGAGCAGTTCTTC.

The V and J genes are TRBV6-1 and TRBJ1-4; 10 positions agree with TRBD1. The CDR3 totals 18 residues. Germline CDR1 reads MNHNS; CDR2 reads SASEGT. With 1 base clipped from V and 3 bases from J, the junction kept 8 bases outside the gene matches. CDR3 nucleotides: TGTGCCAGCAGTGAAGTGGGACAGGGGAGGGGAGCTAATGAAAAACTGTTTTTT. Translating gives CASSEVGQGRGANEKLFF.

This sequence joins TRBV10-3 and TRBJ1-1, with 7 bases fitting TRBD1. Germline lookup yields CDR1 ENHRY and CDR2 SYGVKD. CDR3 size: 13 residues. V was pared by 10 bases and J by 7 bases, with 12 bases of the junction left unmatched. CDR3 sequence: CATKEDRTGEAFF. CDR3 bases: TGTGCCACCAAGGAGGACAGGACCGGTGAAGCTTTCTTT.

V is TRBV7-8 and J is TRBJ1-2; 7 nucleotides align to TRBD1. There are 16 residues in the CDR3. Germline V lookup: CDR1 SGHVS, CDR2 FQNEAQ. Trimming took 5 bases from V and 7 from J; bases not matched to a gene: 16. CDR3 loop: CASSPSPTGSLGGYTF. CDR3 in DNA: TGTGCCAGCAGCCCATCCCCGACAGGGTCCCTAGGTGGCTACACCTTC.

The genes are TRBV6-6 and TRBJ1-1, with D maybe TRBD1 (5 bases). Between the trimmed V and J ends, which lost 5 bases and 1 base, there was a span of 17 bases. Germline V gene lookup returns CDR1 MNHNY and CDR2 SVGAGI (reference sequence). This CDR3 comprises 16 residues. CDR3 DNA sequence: TGTGCCAGCAGTCATGGGGGGACCAGGGCGAACACTGAAGCTTTCTTT. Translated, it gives CASSHGGTRANTEAFF.

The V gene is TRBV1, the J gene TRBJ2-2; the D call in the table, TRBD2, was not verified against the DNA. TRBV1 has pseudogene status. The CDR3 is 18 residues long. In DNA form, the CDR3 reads TGCACCAGCAGCCAACCGAGACTAGCGGGGGGGTACACCGGGGAGCTGTTTTTT. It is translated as CTSSQPRLAGGYTGELFF.

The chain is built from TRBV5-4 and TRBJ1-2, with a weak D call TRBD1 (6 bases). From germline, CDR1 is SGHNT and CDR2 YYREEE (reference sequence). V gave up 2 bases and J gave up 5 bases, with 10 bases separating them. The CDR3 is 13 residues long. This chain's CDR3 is CASSFQGTYGYTF. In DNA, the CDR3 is TGTGCCAGCAGCTTTCAGGGGACGTATGGCTACACCTTC.

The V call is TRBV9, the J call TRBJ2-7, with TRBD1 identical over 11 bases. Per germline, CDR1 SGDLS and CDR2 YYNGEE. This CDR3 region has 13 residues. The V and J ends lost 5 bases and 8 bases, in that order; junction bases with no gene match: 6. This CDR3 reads CASSAGTGGQQYF. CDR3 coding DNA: TGTGCCAGCAGTGCCGGGACAGGGGGACAGCAGTACTTC. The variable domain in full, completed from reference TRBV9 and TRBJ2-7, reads DSGVTQTPKHLITATGQRVTLRCSPRSGDLSVYWYQQSLDQGLQFLIQYYNGEERAKGNILERFSAQQFPDLHSELNLSSLELGDSALYFCASSAGTGGQQYFGPGTRLTVT.

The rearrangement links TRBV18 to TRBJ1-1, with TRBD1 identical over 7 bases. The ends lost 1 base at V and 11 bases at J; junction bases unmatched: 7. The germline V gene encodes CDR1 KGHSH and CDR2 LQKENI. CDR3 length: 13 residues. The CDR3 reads CASSPQGAMWAFF. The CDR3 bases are TGTGCCAGCTCACCACAGGGGGCTATGTGGGCTTTCTTT.

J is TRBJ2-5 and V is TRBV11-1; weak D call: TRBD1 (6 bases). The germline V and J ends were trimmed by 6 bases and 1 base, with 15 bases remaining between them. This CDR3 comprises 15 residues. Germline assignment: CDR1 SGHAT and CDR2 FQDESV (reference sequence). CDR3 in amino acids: CASSYAVTGQETQYF. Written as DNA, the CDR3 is TGTGCCAGCAGTTATGCGGTGACAGGCCAAGAGACCCAGTACTTC.

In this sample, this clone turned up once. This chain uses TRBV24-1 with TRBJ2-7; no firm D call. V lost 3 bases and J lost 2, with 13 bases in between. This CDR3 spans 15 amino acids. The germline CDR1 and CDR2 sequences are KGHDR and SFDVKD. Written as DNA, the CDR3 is TGTGCCACCAGTGATCCAGCGACTGGAACCTACGAGCAGTACTTC. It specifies CATSDPATGTYEQYF.

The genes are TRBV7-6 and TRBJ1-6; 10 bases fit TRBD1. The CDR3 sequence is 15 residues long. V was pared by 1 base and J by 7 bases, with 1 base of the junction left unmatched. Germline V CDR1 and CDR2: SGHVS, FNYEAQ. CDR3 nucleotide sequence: TGTGCCAGCAGCTTAGGGGACAGGGGAAATTCACCCCTCCACTTT. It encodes CASSLGDRGNSPLHF.

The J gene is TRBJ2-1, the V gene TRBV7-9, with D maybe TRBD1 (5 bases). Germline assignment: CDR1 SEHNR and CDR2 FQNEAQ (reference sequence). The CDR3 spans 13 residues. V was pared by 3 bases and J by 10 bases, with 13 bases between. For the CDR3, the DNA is TGTGCCAGCAGCTTGTCGGTGGCAGGGGAGCAGTTCTTC. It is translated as CASSLSVAGEQFF. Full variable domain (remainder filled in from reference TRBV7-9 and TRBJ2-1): DTGVSQNPRHKITKRGQNVTFRCDPISEHNRLYWYRQTLGQGPEFLTYFQNEAQLEKSRLLSDRFSAERPKGSFSTLEIQRTEQGDSAMYLCASSLSVAGEQFFGPGTRLTVL.

The CDR3: CASSETGAIWGGYTF. CDR3 DNA sequence: TGTGCCAGCTCAGAGACAGGGGCCATCTGGGGTGGCTACACCTTC. The gene calls are TRBV18 and TRBJ1-2; 8 bases map to TRBD1. J lost 7 bases, V lost 5 bases, and 12 bases had no gene match. Germline V gives CDR1 KGHSH, CDR2 LQKENI. The CDR3 covers 15 residues.

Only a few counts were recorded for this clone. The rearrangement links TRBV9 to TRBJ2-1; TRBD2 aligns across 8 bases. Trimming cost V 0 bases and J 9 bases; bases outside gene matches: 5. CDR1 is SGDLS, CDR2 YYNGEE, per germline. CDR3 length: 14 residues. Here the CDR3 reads CASSVDGGAGEQFF. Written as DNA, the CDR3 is TGTGCCAGCAGCGTAGACGGGGGGGCCGGTGAGCAGTTCTTC.

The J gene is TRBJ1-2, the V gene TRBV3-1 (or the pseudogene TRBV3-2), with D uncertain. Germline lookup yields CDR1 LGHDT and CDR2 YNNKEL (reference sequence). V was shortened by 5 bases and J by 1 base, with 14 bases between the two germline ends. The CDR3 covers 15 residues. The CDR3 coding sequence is TGTGCCAGCAGCAACCGAGGGAGCAGTAACTATGGCTACACCTTC. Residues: CASSNRGSSNYGYTF.

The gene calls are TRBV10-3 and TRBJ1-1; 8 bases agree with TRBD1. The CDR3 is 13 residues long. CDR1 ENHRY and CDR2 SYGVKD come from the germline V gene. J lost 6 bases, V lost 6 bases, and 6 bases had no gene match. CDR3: CAIRDREMAEAFF. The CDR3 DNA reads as TGTGCCATCAGGGACAGGGAAATGGCTGAAGCTTTCTTT.

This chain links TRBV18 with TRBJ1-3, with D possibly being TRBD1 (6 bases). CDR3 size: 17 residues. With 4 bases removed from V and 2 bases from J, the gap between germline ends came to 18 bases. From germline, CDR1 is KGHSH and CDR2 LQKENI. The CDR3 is CASSQGDALTPGNTIYF. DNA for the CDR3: TGTGCCAGCTCACAGGGGGACGCACTAACACCTGGAAACACCATATATTTT.

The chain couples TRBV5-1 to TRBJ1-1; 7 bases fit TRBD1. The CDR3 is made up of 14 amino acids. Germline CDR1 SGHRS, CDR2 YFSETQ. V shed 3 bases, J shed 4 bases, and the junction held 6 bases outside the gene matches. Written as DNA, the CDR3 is TGCGCCAGCAGCTCAACCACAGGGGCCACTGAAGCTTTCTTT. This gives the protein CASSSTTGATEAFF.

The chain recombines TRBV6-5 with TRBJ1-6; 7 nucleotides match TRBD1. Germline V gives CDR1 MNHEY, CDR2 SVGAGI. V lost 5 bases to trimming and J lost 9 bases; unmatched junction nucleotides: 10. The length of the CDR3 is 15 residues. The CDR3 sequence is CASSIRDSRVSPLHF. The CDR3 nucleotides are TGTGCCAGCAGTATCCGGGACAGTCGGGTTTCACCCCTCCACTTT.

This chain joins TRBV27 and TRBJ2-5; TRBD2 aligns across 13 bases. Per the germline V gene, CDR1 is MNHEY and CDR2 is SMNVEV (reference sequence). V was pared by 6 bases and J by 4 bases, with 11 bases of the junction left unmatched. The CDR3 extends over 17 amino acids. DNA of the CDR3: TGTGCCAGCAGATCCGGGACTAGCGGGGTATTGGGAGAGACCCAGTACTTC. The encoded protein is CASRSGTSGVLGETQYF.